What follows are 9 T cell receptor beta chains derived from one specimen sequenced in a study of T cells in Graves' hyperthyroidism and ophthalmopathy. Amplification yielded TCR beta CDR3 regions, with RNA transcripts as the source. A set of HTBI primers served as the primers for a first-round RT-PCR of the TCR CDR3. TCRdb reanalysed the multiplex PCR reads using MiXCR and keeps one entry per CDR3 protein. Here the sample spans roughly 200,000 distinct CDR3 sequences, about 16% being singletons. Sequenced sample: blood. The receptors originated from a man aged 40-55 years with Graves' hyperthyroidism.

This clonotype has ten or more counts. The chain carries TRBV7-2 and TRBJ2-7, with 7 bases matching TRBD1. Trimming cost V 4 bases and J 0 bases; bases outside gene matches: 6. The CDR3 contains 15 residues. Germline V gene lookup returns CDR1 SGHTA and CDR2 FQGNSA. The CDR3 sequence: CASSSGQFFSYEQYF. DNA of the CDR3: TGTGCCAGCAGCTCGGGACAGTTCTTCTCCTACGAGCAGTACTTC.

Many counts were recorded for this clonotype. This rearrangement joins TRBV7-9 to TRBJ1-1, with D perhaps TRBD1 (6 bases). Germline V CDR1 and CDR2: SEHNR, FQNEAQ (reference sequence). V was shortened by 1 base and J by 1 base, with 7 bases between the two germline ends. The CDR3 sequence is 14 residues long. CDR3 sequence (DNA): TGTGCCAGCAGCTTAGAGACAGGGAACACTGAAGCTTTCTTT. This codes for CASSLETGNTEAFF.

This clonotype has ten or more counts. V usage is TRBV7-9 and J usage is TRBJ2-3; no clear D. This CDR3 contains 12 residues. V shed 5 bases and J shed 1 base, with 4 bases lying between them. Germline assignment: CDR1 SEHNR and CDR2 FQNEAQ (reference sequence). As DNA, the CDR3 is TGTGCCAGCAGCCGCGGCACAGATACGCAGTATTTT. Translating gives CASSRGTDTQYF.

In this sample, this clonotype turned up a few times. CDR3 coding DNA: TGTGCCAGCAGCGGGGGACAGGGGTTGGGTCCCTACGAGCAGTACTTC. This codes for CASSGGQGLGPYEQYF. V usage is TRBV5-5 and J usage is TRBJ2-7; 10 nucleotides line up with TRBD1. The CDR3 loop spans 16 amino acids. Trimming at V came to 4 bases and at J to 2 bases, leaving 9 bases not matched to a gene. CDR1 is SGHKS, CDR2 YYEKEE, per germline (reference sequence).

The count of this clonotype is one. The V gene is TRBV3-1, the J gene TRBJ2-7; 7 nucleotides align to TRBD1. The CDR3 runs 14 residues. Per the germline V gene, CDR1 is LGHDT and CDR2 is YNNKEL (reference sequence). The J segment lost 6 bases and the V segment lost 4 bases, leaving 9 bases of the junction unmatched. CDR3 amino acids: CASSRWDSKFEQYF. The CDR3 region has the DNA TGTGCCAGCAGCCGATGGGACAGTAAGTTCGAGCAGTACTTC.

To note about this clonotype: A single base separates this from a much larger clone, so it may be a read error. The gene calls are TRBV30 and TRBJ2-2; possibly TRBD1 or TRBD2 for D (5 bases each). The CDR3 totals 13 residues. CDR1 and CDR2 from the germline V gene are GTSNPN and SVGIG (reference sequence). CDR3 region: CAWTGTVAGEPFF. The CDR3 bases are TGTGCCTGGACCGGGACGGTGGCCGGGGAGCCGTTTTTT.

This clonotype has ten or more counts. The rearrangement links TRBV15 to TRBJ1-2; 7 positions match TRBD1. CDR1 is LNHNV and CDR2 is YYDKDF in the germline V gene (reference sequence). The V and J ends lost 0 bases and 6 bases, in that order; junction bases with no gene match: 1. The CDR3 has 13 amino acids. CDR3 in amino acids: CATSREGTDGYTF. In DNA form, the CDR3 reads TGTGCCACCAGCAGAGAAGGGACAGATGGCTACACCTTC.

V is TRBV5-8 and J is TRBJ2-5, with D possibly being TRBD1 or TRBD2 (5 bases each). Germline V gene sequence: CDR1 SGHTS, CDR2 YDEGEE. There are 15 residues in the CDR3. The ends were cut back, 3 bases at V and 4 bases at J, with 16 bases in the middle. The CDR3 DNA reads TGTGCCAGCAGCTCACCGTCCCCGGGGACAGAGACCCAGTACTTC. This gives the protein CASSSPSPGTETQYF.

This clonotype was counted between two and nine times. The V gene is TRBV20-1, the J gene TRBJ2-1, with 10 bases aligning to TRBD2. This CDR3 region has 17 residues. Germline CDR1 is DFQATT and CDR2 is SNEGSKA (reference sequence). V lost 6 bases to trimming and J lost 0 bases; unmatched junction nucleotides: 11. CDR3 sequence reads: CSAEADSGGTSYNEQFF. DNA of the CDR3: TGCAGTGCCGAGGCCGATAGCGGGGGGACCTCCTACAATGAGCAGTTCTTC.